The rows below give T cell receptor beta chains drawn from one sample of a study of regulatory T cells in long-lasting Graves disease. Via MiXCR, TCRdb re-called the multiplex PCR reads, giving one row per CDR3 protein. The table has a few hundred thousand distinct CDR3 sequences, 20% to 30% seen once. Source: peripheral blood mononuclear cells (PBMCs), taken when the disease was refractory, from a patient treated with antithyroid drugs. These receptors were obtained from a female donor with Graves disease. The CDR3 runs from the conserved cysteine through the conserved F or W. Fields, in order: V gene, clone size, D gene, J gene, CDR3 protein, CDR3 DNA. D genes are given only for firm matches. Size is omitted from some rows. Given values are once, few, many or a class for expanded clones.

TRBV20-1,many,TRBD1,TRBJ2-5,CSLIPGTGDQETQYF,TGCAGTCTTATTCCCGGGACAGGGGACCAAGAGACCCAGTACTTC
TRBV20-1,many,NA,TRBJ1-6,CSARDSSIGDSPLHF,TGCAGTGCTAGAGATTCTTCGATAGGGGATTCACCCCTCCACTTT
TRBV7-9,NA,TRBD2,TRBJ2-7,CASSLASWSGDSYEQYF,TGTGCCAGCAGCTTAGCGTCGTGGAGCGGGGACTCCTACGAGCAGTACTTC
TRBV29-1,NA,TRBD2,TRBJ2-7,CSVEQGLAGAYEQYF,TGCAGCGTTGAACAGGGACTAGCGGGAGCCTACGAGCAGTACTTC
TRBV28,many,TRBD1,TRBJ1-1,CASGSTGRNTEAFF,TGTGCCAGCGGATCGACAGGGAGGAACACTGAAGCTTTCTTT
TRBV19,NA,NA,TRBJ1-3,CASGRRASGNTIYF,TGTGCCAGTGGCAGGAGGGCCTCTGGAAACACCATATATTTT
TRBV6-1,NA,NA,TRBJ1-6,CASSLEGRRGSPLHF,TGTGCCAGCAGTCTCGAAGGACGAAGAGGTTCACCCCTCCACTTT
TRBV20-1,many,NA,TRBJ1-2,CSVPTGGNYGYTF,TGCAGTGTTCCGACAGGCGGTAACTATGGCTACACCTTC
TRBV7-2,many,NA,TRBJ2-5,CASSLATGGQETQYF,TGTGCCAGCAGCTTAGCTACCGGGGGCCAAGAGACCCAGTACTTC
TRBV5-6,many,NA,TRBJ2-5,CASSLAGVLVQYF,TGTGCCAGCAGCTTGGCGGGAGTGTTGGTCCAGTACTTC
TRBV7-9,NA,TRBD1,TRBJ2-2,CASRLPLGTGGTAWTGELFF,TGTGCCAGCAGGCTCCCTCTGGGCACAGGGGGCACGGCGTGGACCGGGGAGCTGTTTTTT
TRBV12-3/TRBV12-4,many,NA,TRBJ1-4,CASTQSSVANEKLFF,TGTGCCAGCACCCAGTCGTCCGTGGCTAATGAAAAACTGTTTTTT
TRBV30,NA,NA,TRBJ1-6,CAWSHDARNSPPHF,TGTGCCTGGAGTCATGATGCTAGGAATTCACCCCCCCACTTT
TRBV29-1,few,NA,TRBJ2-7,CSVGQESYEQYF,TGCAGCGTTGGGCAGGAGAGCTACGAGCAGTACTTC
TRBV27,NA,NA,TRBJ1-6,CASTRDENSPLHF,TGTGCCAGCACCCGGGACGAAAATTCACCCCTCCACTTT
TRBV28,NA,NA,TRBJ2-7,CASSWSTGFEQYF,TGTGCCAGCAGCTGGAGTACAGGGTTCGAGCAGTACTTC
TRBV14,NA,TRBD1,TRBJ2-5,CASSPIKGYPPQGASEETQYF,TGTGCCAGCAGTCCGATAAAGGGCTACCCCCCCCAGGGGGCTTCCGAAGAGACCCAGTACTTC
TRBV2,NA,NA,TRBJ1-4,CASSESQGRDEKLFF,TGTGCCAGCAGTGAGTCTCAGGGAAGGGATGAAAAACTGTTTTTT
TRBV19,NA,NA,TRBJ1-1,CASSISVGVNTEAFF,TGTGCCAGTAGTATCTCAGTAGGGGTGAACACTGAAGCTTTCTTT
TRBV9,NA,TRBD2,TRBJ2-3,CASSLQGLAGGADTQYF,TGTGCCAGCAGCCTCCAGGGACTAGCGGGAGGAGCAGATACGCAGTATTTT
TRBV29-1,NA,TRBD1,TRBJ1-1,CSGDRGLTEAFF,TGCAGCGGAGACAGGGGCCTCACTGAAGCTTTCTTT
TRBV29-1,NA,TRBD2,TRBJ2-3,CSVRGRSSTDTQYF,TGCAGCGTTCGCGGGAGGTCTAGCACAGATACGCAGTATTTT
TRBV28,many,NA,TRBJ2-7,CASSPRGTLSYEQYF,TGTGCCAGCAGTCCGAGGGGGACCCTGTCCTACGAGCAGTACTTC
TRBV12-3/TRBV12-4,many,NA,TRBJ1-1,CASSLQVNTEAFF,TGTGCCAGCAGCTTACAGGTGAACACTGAAGCTTTCTTT
TRBV20-1,few,NA,TRBJ2-3,CSARGWVTGTSTDTQYF,TGCAGTGCTAGGGGCTGGGTTACAGGGACTTCCACAGATACGCAGTATTTT
TRBV20-1,few,NA,TRBJ2-5,CSASTQSQETQYF,TGCAGTGCTAGTACCCAGTCCCAAGAGACCCAGTACTTC
TRBV13,few,TRBD1,TRBJ2-7,CASSPSPGTGNPTYEQYF,TGTGCCAGCAGCCCGAGTCCCGGGACAGGGAACCCGACCTACGAGCAGTACTTC